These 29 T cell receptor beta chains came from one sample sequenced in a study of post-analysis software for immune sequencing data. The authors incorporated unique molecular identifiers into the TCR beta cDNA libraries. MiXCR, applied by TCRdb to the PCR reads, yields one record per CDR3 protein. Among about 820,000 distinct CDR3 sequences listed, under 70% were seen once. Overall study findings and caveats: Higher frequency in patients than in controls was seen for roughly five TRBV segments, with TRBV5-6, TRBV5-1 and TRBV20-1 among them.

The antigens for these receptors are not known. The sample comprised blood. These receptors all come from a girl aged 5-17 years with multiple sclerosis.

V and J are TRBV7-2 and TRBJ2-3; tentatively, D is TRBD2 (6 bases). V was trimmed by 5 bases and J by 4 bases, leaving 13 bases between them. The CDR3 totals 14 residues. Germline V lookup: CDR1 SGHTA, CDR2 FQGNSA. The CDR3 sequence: CASSRDSLSDTQYF. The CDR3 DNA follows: TGTGCCAGCAGCCGGGACTCGTTATCAGATACGCAGTATTTT.

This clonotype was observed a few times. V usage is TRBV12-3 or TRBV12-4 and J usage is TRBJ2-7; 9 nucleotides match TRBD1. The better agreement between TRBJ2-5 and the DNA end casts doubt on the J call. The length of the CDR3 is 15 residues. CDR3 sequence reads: CASSTGQGLVETQYF. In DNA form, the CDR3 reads TGTGCCAGCAGCACCGGACAGGGGTTGGTAGAGACCCAGTACTTC.

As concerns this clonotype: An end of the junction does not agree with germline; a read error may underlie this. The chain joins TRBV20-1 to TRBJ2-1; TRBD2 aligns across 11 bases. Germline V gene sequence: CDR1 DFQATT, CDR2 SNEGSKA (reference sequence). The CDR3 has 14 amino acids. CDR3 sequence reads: CSARTSGSVNGQFF. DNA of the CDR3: TGCAGTGCTAGAACTAGCGGGAGTGTCAATGGGCAGTTCTTC.

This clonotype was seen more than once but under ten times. CDR3 bases: TGTGCCAGCAGGATGGGACAGAAATATGGCTACACCTTC. Translating gives CASRMGQKYGYTF. V and J are TRBV6-5 and TRBJ1-2; 7 nucleotides agree with TRBD1. After removal of 6 bases from V and 5 bases from J, the junction contained 6 bases not matched to a gene. The germline gives CDR1 MNHEY, CDR2 SVGAGI. This CDR3 region has 13 residues.

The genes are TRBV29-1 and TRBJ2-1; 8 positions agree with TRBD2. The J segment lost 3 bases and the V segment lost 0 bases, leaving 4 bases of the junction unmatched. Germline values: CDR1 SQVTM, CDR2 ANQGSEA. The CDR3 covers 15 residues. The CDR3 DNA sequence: TGCAGCGTTGAAGATGGTAGCGGGGTCTACAATGAGCAGTTCTTC. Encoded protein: CSVEDGSGVYNEQFF.

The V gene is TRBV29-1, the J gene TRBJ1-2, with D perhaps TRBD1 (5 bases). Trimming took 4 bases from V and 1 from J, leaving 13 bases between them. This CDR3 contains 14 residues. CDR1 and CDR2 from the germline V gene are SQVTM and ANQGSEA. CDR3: CSVVSGTFNYGYTF. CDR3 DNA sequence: TGCAGCGTTGTCTCCGGGACTTTTAACTATGGCTACACCTTC.

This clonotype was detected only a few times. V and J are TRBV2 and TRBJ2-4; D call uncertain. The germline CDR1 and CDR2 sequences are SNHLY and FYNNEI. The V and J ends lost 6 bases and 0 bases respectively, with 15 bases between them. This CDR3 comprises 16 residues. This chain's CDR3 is CASSHPTDLAKNIQYF. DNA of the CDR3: TGTGCCAGCAGCCACCCGACCGACCTAGCCAAAAACATTCAGTACTTC.

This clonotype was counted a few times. The CDR3 nucleotides read TGTGCCAGCAGGGATTCTTCGTCCTACAATGAGCAGTTCTTC. As protein: CASRDSSSYNEQFF. The rearrangement uses TRBV6-6 and TRBJ2-1; D unresolved. V shed 6 bases and J shed 1 base, with 10 bases lying between them. The germline V gene has CDR1 MNHNY and CDR2 SVGAGI (reference sequence). This CDR3 has 14 residues.

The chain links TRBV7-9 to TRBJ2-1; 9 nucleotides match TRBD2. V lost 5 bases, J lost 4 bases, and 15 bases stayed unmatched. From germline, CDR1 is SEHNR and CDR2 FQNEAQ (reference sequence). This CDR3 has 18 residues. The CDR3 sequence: CASSPRPLTSGYYNEQFF. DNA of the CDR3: TGTGCCAGCAGCCCGCGTCCCTTAACTAGCGGGTATTACAATGAGCAGTTCTTC. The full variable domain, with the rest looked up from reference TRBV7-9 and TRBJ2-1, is DTGVSQNPRHKITKRGQNVTFRCDPISEHNRLYWYRQTLGQGPEFLTYFQNEAQLEKSRLLSDRFSAERPKGSFSTLEIQRTEQGDSAMYLCASSPRPLTSGYYNEQFFGPGTRLTVL.

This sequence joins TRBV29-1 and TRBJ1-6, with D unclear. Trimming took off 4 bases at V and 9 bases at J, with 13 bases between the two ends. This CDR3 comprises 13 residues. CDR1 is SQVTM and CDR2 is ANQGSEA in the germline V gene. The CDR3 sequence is CSVGADDGSPLHF. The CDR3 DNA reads TGCAGCGTTGGCGCAGATGATGGTTCACCCCTCCACTTT.

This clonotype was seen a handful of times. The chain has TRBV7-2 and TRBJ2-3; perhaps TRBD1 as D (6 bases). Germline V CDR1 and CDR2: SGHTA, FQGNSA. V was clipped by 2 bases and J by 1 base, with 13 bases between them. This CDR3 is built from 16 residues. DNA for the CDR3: TGTGCCAGCAGCTTACATGCGGCAGGGGGCACAGATACGCAGTATTTT. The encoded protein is CASSLHAAGGTDTQYF.

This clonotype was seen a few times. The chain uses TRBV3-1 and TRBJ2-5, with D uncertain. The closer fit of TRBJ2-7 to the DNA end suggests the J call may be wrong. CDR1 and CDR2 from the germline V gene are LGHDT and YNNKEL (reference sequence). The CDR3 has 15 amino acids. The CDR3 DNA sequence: TGTGCCAGCAGCCATCGTTCAATTTCCCGGGACGAGCAGTACTTC. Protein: CASSHRSISRDEQYF.

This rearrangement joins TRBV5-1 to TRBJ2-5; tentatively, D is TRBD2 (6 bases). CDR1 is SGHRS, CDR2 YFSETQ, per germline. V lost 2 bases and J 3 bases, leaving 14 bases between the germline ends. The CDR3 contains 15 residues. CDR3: CASSLGVKREETQYF. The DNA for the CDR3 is TGCGCCAGCAGCTTAGGAGTTAAGCGGGAAGAGACCCAGTACTTC.

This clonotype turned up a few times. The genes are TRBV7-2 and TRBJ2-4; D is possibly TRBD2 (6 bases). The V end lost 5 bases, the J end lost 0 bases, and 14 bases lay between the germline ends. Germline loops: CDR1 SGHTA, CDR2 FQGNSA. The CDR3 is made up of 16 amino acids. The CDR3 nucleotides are TGTGCCAGCAGCCAAGGAGGGGATATAGCCAAAAACATTCAGTACTTC. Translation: CASSQGGDIAKNIQYF.

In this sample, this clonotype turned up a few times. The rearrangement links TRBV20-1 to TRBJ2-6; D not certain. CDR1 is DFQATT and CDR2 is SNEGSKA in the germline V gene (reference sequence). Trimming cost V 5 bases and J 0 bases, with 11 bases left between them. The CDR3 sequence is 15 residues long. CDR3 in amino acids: CSAGSRVSGANVLTF. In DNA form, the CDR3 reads TGCAGTGCTGGAAGTAGGGTCTCTGGGGCCAACGTCCTGACTTTC.

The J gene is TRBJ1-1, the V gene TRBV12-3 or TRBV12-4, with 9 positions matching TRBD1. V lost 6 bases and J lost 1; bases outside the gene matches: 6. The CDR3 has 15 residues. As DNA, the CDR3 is TGTGCCAGCAGCCCTCGGGACAGGGAGAACACTGAAGCTTTCTTT. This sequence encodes CASSPRDRENTEAFF.

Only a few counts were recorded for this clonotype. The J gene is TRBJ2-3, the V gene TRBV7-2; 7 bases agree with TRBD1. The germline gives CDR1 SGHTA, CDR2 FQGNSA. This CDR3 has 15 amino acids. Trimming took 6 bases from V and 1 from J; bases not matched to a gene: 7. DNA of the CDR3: TGTGCCAGCAGGTCAGGGACAGTAGGCACAGATACGCAGTATTTT. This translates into CASRSGTVGTDTQYF.

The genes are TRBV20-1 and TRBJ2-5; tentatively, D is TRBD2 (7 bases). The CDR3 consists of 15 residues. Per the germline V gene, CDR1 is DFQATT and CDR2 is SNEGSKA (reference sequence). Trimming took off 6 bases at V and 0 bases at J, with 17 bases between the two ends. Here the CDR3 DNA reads TGCAGTGCCCGGGGGGCGGGGGCGTACCAAGAGACCCAGTACTTC. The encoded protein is CSARGAGAYQETQYF.

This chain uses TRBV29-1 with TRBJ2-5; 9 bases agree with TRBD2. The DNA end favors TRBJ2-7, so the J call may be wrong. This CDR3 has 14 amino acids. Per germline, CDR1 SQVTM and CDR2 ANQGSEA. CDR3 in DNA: TGCAGCGTTGAATGGCGGGAGGGAGGCTACGAGCAGTACTTC. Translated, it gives CSVEWREGGYEQYF.

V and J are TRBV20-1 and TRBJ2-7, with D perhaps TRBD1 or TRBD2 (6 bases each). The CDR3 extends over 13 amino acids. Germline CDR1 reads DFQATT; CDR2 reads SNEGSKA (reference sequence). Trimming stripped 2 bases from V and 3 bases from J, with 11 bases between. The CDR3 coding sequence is TGCAGTGCTAGACGGGGGCTAGGCTACGAGCAGTACTTC. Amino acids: CSARRGLGYEQYF.

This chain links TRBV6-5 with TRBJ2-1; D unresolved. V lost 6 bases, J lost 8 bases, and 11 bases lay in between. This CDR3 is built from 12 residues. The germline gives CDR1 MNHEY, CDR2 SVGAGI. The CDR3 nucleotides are TGTGCCAGCAGCCGGACGGACCATGAGCAGTTCTTC. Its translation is CASSRTDHEQFF.

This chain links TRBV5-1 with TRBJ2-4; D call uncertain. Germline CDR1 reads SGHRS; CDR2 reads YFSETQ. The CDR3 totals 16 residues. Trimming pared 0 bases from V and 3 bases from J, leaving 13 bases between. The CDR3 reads CASSLGPGVGKNIQYF. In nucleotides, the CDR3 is TGCGCCAGCAGCTTGGGGCCTGGGGTTGGCAAAAACATTCAGTACTTC.

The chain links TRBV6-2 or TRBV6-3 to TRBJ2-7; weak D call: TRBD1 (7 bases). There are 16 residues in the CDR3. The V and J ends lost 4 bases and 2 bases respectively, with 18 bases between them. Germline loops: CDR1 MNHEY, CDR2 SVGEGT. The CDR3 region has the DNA TGTGCCAGCAGTTCTCTGGGGCAGGGGGGCCCCTACGAGCAGTACTTC. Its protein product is CASSSLGQGGPYEQYF.

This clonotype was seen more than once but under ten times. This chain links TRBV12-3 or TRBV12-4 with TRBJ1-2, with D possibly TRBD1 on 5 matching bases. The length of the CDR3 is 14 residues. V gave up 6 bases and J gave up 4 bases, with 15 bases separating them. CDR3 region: CASSPVGGVYGYTF. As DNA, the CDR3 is TGTGCCAGCAGCCCTGTCGGGGGGGTCTATGGCTACACCTTC.

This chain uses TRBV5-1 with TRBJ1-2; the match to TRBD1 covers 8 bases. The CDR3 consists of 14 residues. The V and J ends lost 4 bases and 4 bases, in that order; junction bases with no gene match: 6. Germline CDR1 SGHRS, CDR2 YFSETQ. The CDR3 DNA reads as TGCGCCAGCAGCCCAAGGACAGGGCCCTATGGCTACACCTTC. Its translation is CASSPRTGPYGYTF.

For the CDR3, the DNA is TGTGCCAGCAGCGTACCTTCAGGGGGCGGGACCCAGTACTTC. Its translation is CASSVPSGGGTQYF. The chain has TRBV7-2 and TRBJ2-7, with 8 bases lining up with TRBD1. The J call could be wrong; TRBJ2-5 is a better fit for the DNA end. The CDR3 extends over 14 amino acids. CDR1 and CDR2 from the germline V gene are SGHTA and FQGNSA.

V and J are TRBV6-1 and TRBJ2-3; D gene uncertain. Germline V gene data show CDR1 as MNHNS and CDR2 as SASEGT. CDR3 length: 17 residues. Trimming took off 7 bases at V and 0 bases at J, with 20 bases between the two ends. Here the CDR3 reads CASTHSGGGASTDTQYF. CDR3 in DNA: TGTGCCAGCACCCACTCAGGCGGCGGAGCTAGCACAGATACGCAGTATTTT.

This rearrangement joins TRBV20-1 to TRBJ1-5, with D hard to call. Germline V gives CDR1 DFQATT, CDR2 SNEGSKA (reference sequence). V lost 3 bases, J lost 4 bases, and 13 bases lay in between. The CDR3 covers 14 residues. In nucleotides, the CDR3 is TGCAGTGCTAGTGCCTTTGACCGTAATCAGCCCCAGCATTTT. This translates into CSASAFDRNQPQHF.

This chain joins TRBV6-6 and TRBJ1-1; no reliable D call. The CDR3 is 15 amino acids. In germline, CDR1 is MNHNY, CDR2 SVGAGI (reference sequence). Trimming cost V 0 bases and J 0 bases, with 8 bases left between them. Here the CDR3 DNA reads TGTGCCAGCAGTTACTCCGGCTCGATGAACACTGAAGCTTTCTTT. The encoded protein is CASSYSGSMNTEAFF.